A selection of T cell receptor beta chains follows, all from one sample in a study of Graves' ophthalmopathy and Graves' hyperthyroidism. Via MiXCR, TCRdb re-called the multiplex PCR reads, giving one row per CDR3 protein. The table shows around 600,000 distinct CDR3 sequences, with about 41% occurring only once. The sequencing sample was made of peripheral blood. These receptors came from an adult man with Graves' ophthalmopathy. Each CDR3 is given with its conserved first and last residue. A D gene is named only where the DNA matches it firmly. Some rows mark clone size as missing; the rest say once, few, many or name a class of expanded clone.

>TRBV20-1|TRBJ1-1|-|many
CSASRQADTEAFF
TGCAGTGCTAGTCGGCAGGCGGACACTGAAGCTTTCTTT
>TRBV7-9|TRBJ1-5|TRBD1|many
CASSVGQGNNQPQHF
TGTGCCAGCAGCGTAGGACAGGGTAACAATCAGCCCCAGCATTTT
>TRBV30|TRBJ2-7|-|-
CAWTSGYEQYF
TGTGCCTGGACCTCAGGGTACGAGCAGTACTTC
>TRBV12-3/TRBV12-4|TRBJ2-5|TRBD1|many
CASSPYRGQETQYF
TGTGCCAGCAGTCCTTACAGGGGCCAAGAGACCCAGTACTTC
>TRBV11-3|TRBJ2-2|-|many
CASSRRDYTGELFF
TGTGCCAGCAGCCGCAGGGATTACACCGGGGAGCTGTTTTTT
>TRBV7-3|TRBJ1-2|-|-
CASSWKGSPSYGYTF
TGTGCCAGCAGCTGGAAGGGGTCCCCCTCCTATGGCTACACCTTC
>TRBV29-1|TRBJ1-1|-|many
CSVARGEMNTEAFF
TGCAGCGTTGCGAGGGGGGAGATGAACACTGAAGCTTTCTTT
>TRBV29-1|TRBJ1-2|-|-
CSQWRAYGYTF
TGCAGCCAATGGAGGGCCTATGGCTACACCTTC
>TRBV7-2|TRBJ2-5|-|many
CASSLVRTETQYF
TGTGCCAGCAGCTTGGTTAGGACGGAGACCCAGTACTTC
>TRBV19|TRBJ1-5|TRBD1|few
CASSAGTGGRQPQHF
TGTGCCAGTAGCGCCGGGACAGGGGGCCGGCAGCCCCAGCATTTT
>TRBV18|TRBJ1-5|-|many
CASSRRDNQPQHF
TGTGCCAGCTCTCGCCGAGACAATCAGCCCCAGCATTTT
>TRBV12-3/TRBV12-4|TRBJ2-7|TRBD2|few
CASSPSGTRGYEQYF
TGTGCCAGCAGCCCTAGCGGGACTAGGGGGTACGAGCAGTACTTC
>TRBV25-1|TRBJ2-7|TRBD1|many
CASSEYLIMSRDRSYEQYF
TGTGCCAGCAGTGAATATCTAATCATGAGCCGGGACAGATCCTACGAGCAGTACTTC
>TRBV3-1|TRBJ2-5|-|-
CASNQGETQYF
TGTGCCAGCAACCAGGGCGAGACCCAGTACTTC
>TRBV6-5|TRBJ1-4|-|many
CASRREGNEKLFF
TGTGCCAGCAGACGGGAGGGTAATGAAAAACTGTTTTTT
>TRBV12-3/TRBV12-4|TRBJ1-1|-|many
CASTGVRTEAFF
TGTGCCAGCACAGGGGTCCGAACTGAAGCTTTCTTT
>TRBV2|TRBJ1-2|-|-
CASSEQAGFRSYGYTF
TGTGCCAGCAGTGAACAAGCCGGGTTCCGCAGCTATGGCTACACCTTC
>TRBV2|TRBJ2-7|TRBD1|-
CASRDRTGSYEQYF
TGTGCCAGCAGGGACAGGACAGGGTCCTACGAGCAGTACTTC
>TRBV4-1|TRBJ1-1|-|few
CASSHPRRGTNTEAFF
TGCGCCAGCAGCCACCCCAGGAGGGGGACGAACACTGAAGCTTTCTTT
>TRBV7-3|TRBJ1-3|-|many
CASSLTGLDSGNTIYF
TGTGCCAGCAGCTTGACGGGACTGGATTCTGGAAACACCATATATTTT
>TRBV7-2|TRBJ2-5|-|-
CASSAAHPSIETQYF
TGTGCCAGCAGCGCTGCCCACCCTAGCATTGAGACCCAGTACTTC
>TRBV7-2|TRBJ2-7|-|many
CASSLSDKPYEQYF
TGTGCCAGCAGCTTAAGTGACAAACCCTACGAGCAGTACTTC
>TRBV7-9|TRBJ2-5|TRBD1|-
CASSHRTGNQETQYF
TGTGCCAGCAGCCATCGGACAGGGAACCAAGAGACCCAGTACTTC
>TRBV7-2|TRBJ1-3|TRBD1|many
CASSLPLGQGVPAYF
TGTGCCAGCAGCTTACCTCTCGGACAGGGGGTACCGGCATATTTT
>TRBV7-2|TRBJ1-6|-|-
CTSSSGGTPYSPLHF
TGTACCAGCAGCTCCGGCGGAACTCCGTATTCACCCCTCCACTTT
>TRBV7-3|TRBJ1-6|-|many
CASSLWGTYNSPLHF
TGTGCCAGCAGCTTGTGGGGGACCTATAATTCACCCCTCCACTTT
>TRBV19|TRBJ1-1|-|many
CASLRGWGTEAFF
TGTGCCAGCTTGAGGGGGTGGGGCACTGAAGCTTTCTTT
>TRBV25-1|TRBJ1-1|-|-
CASSQVLVDTEAFF
TGTGCCAGCAGCCAAGTACTGGTCGACACTGAAGCTTTCTTT
>TRBV19|TRBJ2-5|-|few
CASSIQSFQETQYF
TGTGCCAGTAGTATACAGAGTTTCCAAGAGACCCAGTACTTC
>TRBV15|TRBJ2-3|TRBD1|few
CATSRESGGSTDTQYF
TGTGCCACCAGCAGAGAATCAGGGGGTAGCACAGATACGCAGTATTTT
>TRBV2|TRBJ1-4|-|-
CASSARQGHNEKLFF
TGTGCCAGCAGTGCCCGCCAGGGCCATAATGAAAAACTGTTTTTT
>TRBV29-1|TRBJ2-5|-|-
CSVGTGALGETQYF
TGCAGCGTTGGGACTGGGGCTCTGGGTGAGACCCAGTACTTC
>TRBV4-3|TRBJ1-1|-|few
CASSQYRANTEAFF
TGCGCCAGCAGTCAATACAGGGCAAACACTGAAGCTTTCTTT
>TRBV15|TRBJ1-2|TRBD1|-
CATSTDDQGVNGYTF
TGTGCCACCAGCACCGACGACCAGGGGGTTAATGGCTACACCTTC
>TRBV13|TRBJ1-1|-|many
CASTSWYTEAFF
TGTGCCAGCACCTCCTGGTACACTGAAGCTTTCTTT
>TRBV30|TRBJ2-5|-|-
CAWTPTRQETQYF
TGTGCCTGGACCCCGACCCGTCAAGAGACCCAGTACTTC
>TRBV2|TRBJ1-4|-|many
CASSENPGGGEKLFF
TGTGCCAGCAGTGAAAATCCGGGAGGGGGTGAAAAACTGTTTTTT
>TRBV10-3|TRBJ2-5|-|-
CAIRKGQVQETQYF
TGTGCCATCAGGAAGGGACAAGTCCAAGAGACCCAGTACTTC
>TRBV2|TRBJ1-1|-|many
CASRITLRTEAFF
TGTGCCAGCCGAATAACCTTGAGGACTGAAGCTTTCTTT
>TRBV10-3|TRBJ1-3|-|many
CASSPDSGNTIYF
TGTGCCAGCAGTCCAGACTCTGGAAACACCATATATTTT